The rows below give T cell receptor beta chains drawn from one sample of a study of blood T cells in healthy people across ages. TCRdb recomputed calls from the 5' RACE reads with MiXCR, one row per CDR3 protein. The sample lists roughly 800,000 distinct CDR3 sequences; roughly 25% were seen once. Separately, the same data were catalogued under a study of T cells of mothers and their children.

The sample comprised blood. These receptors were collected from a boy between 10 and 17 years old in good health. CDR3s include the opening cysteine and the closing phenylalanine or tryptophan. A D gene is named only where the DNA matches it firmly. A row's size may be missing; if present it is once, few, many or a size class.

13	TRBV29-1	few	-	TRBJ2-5	TGCAGCGTTGGTTTTGCTAGCCGAGAGACCCAGTACTTC	CSVGFASRETQYF
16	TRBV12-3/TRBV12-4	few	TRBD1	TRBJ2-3	TGTGCCAGCAGTTATCCGGGACAGGGTTTGCAAGATACGCAGTATTTT	CASSYPGQGLQDTQYF
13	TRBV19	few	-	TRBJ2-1	TGTGCCAGCGCGGAGGTCTCCTACAATGAGCAGTTCTTC	CASAEVSYNEQFF
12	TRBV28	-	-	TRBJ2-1	TGTGCCAGCAGTTTATCATATGGTGAGCAGTTCTTC	CASSLSYGEQFF
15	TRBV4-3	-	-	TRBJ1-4	TGCGCCAGCAGCCCTCCGGGGACCACTAATGAAAAACTGTTTTTT	CASSPPGTTNEKLFF
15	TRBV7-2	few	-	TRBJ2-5	TGTGCCAGCAGCTTAGGTGGGGGGTACCAAGAGACCCAGTACTTC	CASSLGGGYQETQYF
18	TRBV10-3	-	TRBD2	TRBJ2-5	TGTGCCATCAGTGAGTCCCTCGCGGGAGGGTTAGGCCAAGAGACCCAGTACTTC	CAISESLAGGLGQETQYF
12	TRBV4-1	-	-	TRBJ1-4	TGCGCCAGCAGCCCTATCGGTGAAAAACTGTTTTTT	CASSPIGEKLFF
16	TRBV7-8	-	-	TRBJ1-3	TGTGCCAGCAGCTTCCGAACAGGGATTTCTGGAAACACCATATATTTT	CASSFRTGISGNTIYF
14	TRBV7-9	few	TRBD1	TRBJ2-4	TGTGCCAGCAGCCGAACAGGGGACAAAAACATTCAGTACTTC	CASSRTGDKNIQYF
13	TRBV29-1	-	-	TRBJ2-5	TGCAGCGTTGAACCGACCCGGGGGTGGACCCAGTACTTC	CSVEPTRGWTQYF
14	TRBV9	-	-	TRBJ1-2	TGTGCCAGCAGCAGTCCCGGGCCCTACTATGGCTACACCTTC	CASSSPGPYYGYTF
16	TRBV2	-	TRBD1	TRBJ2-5	TGTGCCAGCAGTGAAGAGACAGGGTATGGGCAAGAGACCCAGTACTTC	CASSEETGYGQETQYF
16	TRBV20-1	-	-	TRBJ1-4	TGCAGTGCTAGAGATACGGCAGATGCAACTAATGAAAAACTGTTTTTT	CSARDTADATNEKLFF
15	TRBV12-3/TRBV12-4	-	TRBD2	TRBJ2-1	TGTGCCAGCAGAGGAGGACTAGCGGGGAACAATGAGCAGTTCTTC	CASRGGLAGNNEQFF
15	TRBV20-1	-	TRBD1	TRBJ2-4	TGCAGTGCTAGATCACAGGGGCTAGCCAAAAACATTCAGTACTTC	CSARSQGLAKNIQYF
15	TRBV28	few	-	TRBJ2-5	TGTGCCAGCAGTCATACAGGGCTCCTCCAAGAGACCCAGTACTTC	CASSHTGLLQETQYF
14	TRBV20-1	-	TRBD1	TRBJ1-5	TGCAGTGCCGCACAGGGGAAGAGCAATCAGCCCCAGCATTTT	CSAAQGKSNQPQHF
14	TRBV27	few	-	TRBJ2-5	TGTGCCAGCAGGAACACAGGTCTCCAAGAGACCCAGTACTTC	CASRNTGLQETQYF
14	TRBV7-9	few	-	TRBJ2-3	TGTGCCAGCAGCTTAGGGACATGGACAGATACGCAGTATTTT	CASSLGTWTDTQYF
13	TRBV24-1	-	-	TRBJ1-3	TGTGCCACCACTGACGGCTCTGGAAACACCATATATTTT	CATTDGSGNTIYF
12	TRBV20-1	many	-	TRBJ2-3	TGCAGTGCTTCTGGGGGGACAGATACGCAGTATTTT	CSASGGTDTQYF
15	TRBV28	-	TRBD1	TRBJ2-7	TGTGCCAGCAGTCGCCCGGGACAGGGGGCGAACGAGCAGTACTTC	CASSRPGQGANEQYF
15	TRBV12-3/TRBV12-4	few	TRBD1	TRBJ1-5	TGTGCCAGCAGCGGGACAGGTCTGAGATATCAGCCCCAGCATTTT	CASSGTGLRYQPQHF
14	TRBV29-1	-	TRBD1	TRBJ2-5	TGCAGCGTTGTAGGACAGGGGAATTGGGAGACCCAGTACTTC	CSVVGQGNWETQYF
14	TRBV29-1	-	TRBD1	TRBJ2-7	TGCAGCGTTGAAGACCGGGACAGGGACCACGAGCAGTACTTC	CSVEDRDRDHEQYF
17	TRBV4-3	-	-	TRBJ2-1	TGCGCCAGCAGCCAAGGGGCGACGTCGAGCTCCTACAATGAGCAGTTCTTC	CASSQGATSSSYNEQFF
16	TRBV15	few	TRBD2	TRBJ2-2	TGTGCCACCAGCAGAGGACGGGGGGGCCCCACCGGGGAGCTGTTTTTT	CATSRGRGGPTGELFF
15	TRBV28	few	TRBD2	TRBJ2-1	TGTGCCAGCACCCCGCCCGCGGGAGGGCGGAATGAGCAGTTCTTC	CASTPPAGGRNEQFF
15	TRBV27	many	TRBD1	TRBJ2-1	TGTGCCAGCAGTTGGACAGGAATGGGGTACAATGAGCAGTTCTTC	CASSWTGMGYNEQFF
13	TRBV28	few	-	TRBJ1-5	TGTGCCAGCAGTTTAGGGTCTTTCGGGCCCCAGCATTTT	CASSLGSFGPQHF
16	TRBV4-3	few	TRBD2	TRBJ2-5	TGCGCCAGCAGCCCCGCGATAGGACTAGCAGGAGAGACCCAGTACTTC	CASSPAIGLAGETQYF
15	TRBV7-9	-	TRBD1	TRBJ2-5	TGTGCCAGCAGCGGACGACAGGGCTGGGAAGAGACCCAGTACTTC	CASSGRQGWEETQYF
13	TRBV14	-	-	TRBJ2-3	TGTGCCAGCAGCCAAGTTCCTGGTGATACGCAGTATTTT	CASSQVPGDTQYF
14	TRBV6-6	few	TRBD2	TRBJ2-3	TGTGCCAGCAGTTGGGACTACTACACAGATACGCAGTATTTT	CASSWDYYTDTQYF
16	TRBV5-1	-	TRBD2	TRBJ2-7	TGCGCCAGCAGCGAGCGCATCGGGACTAGCGGGGGAGAGCAGTACTTC	CASSERIGTSGGEQYF
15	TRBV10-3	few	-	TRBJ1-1	TGTGCCATCAGTGAGTCGGCGGTGGGGGGCACTGAAGCTTTCTTT	CAISESAVGGTEAFF
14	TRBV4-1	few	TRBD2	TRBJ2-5	TGCGCCAGCAGCCAAGACAGCGGGACAGAGACCCAGTACTTC	CASSQDSGTETQYF
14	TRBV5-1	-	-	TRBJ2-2	TGCGCCAGCAGCTTGGAGGGTCACACCGGGGAGCTGTTTTTT	CASSLEGHTGELFF
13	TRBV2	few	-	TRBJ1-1	TGTGCCAGCAGTGTACAGGGCAACACTGAAGCTTTCTTT	CASSVQGNTEAFF
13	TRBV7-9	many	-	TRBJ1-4	TGTGCCAGCAGCTTAACGGCGAATGAAAAACTGTTTTTT	CASSLTANEKLFF
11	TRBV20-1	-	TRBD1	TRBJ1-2	TGCAGTGTCAAACAGGGGTTGGGCTACACCTTC	CSVKQGLGYTF
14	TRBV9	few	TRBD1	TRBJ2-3	TGTGCCAGCAGCGTTGGGACAGATACAGATACGCAGTATTTT	CASSVGTDTDTQYF
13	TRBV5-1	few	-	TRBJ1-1	TGCGCCAGCAGTTGGGGTTCGGTCACTGAAGCTTTCTTT	CASSWGSVTEAFF
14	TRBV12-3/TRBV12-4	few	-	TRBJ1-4	TGTGCCAGCAGTTTGCAGGCAACTAATGAAAAACTGTTTTTT	CASSLQATNEKLFF
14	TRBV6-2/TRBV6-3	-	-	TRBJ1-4	TGTGCCAGCAGACGGTTCGGCGGTAATGAAAAACTGTTTTTT	CASRRFGGNEKLFF
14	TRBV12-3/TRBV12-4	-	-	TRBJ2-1	TGTGCCAGCAGTTTCGGAGTCTCAGGCGATGAGCAGTTCTTC	CASSFGVSGDEQFF
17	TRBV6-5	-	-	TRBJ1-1	TGTGCCAGCAGTTACTCCGAACGGGTGGGGTTGAACACTGAAGCTTTCTTT	CASSYSERVGLNTEAFF
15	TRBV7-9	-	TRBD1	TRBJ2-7	TGTGCCAGCAGTCCTGACGGGACAGGGACCTACGAGCAGTACTTC	CASSPDGTGTYEQYF
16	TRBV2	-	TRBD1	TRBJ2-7	TGTGCCAGCAGTGAAGCGGTGACAGGGTGGACCTACGAGCAGTACTTC	CASSEAVTGWTYEQYF
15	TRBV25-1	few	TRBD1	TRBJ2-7	TGTGCCAGCAGTGATCCGGGACAGGGGACATACGAGCAGTACTTC	CASSDPGQGTYEQYF
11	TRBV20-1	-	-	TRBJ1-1	TGCAGCGCTAGGGGGGGGATTGGTACTTTCTTT	CSARGGIGTFF
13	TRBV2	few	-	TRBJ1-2	TGTGCCAGCGGTGGGACTTCCAACTATGGCTACACCTTC	CASGGTSNYGYTF
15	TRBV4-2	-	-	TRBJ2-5	TGTGCCAGCGGCCAACCCGACGAGGCTAGGGAGACCCAGTACTTC	CASGQPDEARETQYF
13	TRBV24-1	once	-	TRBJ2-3	TGTGCCACCCAGAACGCTTTCACAGATACGCAGTATTTT	CATQNAFTDTQYF